The clone carrying this T cell receptor (beta chain) was seen once. Germline-derived CDR1 and CDR2 are MGHRA and YSYEKL. This CDR3 region has 16 residues. With 4 bases removed from V and 8 bases from J, the gap between germline ends came to 23 bases. This entry is derived from a study of blood T cell repertoires in COVID-19. As for the study in general: The United States, Italy and Spain provided the acute and convalescent COVID-19 samples.

Here immunoSEQ multiplex PCR was the method, and the copy in TCRdb shows in-frame clones only, minus some. The profile shows about 220,000 clones, 75% to 90% of them singletons. Everyone who took part was roughly 18 to 89 years old, and they came from 20 to 25 US areas. Allocation to cohorts depended on clinical history reported by the participants. This receptor was identified in a woman aged 40-49 years with acute COVID-19. The chain joins TRBV4-1 to TRBJ1-2; D is uncertain. Material: PBMCs or T cells enriched from blood (not recorded which). This chain's CDR3 is CASSPLNWSGRNGYTF. Here the CDR3 DNA reads TGCGCCAGCAGCCCATTAAACTGGTCGGGGAGGAACGGCTACACCTTC.